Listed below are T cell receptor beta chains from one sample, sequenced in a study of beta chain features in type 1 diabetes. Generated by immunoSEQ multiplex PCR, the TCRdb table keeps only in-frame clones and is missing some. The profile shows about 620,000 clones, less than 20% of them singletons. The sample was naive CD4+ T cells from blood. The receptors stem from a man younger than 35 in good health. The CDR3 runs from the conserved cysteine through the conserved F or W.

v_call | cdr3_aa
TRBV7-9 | CASSLGAETQYF
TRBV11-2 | CASSFLGQGMVEQYF
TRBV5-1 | CASSVNTGANNEQFF
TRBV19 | CASKVLGGLGNEQFF
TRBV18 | CASSPGQLNTEAFF
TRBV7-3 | CASSLKANTEAFF
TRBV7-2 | CASSSSSGELFF
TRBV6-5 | CASSLQVPINYGYTF
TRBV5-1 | CASSSAGYEQFF
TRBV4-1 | CASSQERGRAGNTEAFF
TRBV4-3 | CASSQKIGTSGSPGELFF
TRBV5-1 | CASSQQDTGELFF
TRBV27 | CASSPDRGGSGELFF
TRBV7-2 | CASSLFGVLQAFF
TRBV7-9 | CASSLATTGELFF
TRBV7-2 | CASKTDNEQFF
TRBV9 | CASSVGPGTNTGELFF
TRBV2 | CASSESRSDNQPQHF
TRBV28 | CASGNQPQHF
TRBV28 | CASSSEAGQGAYEQYF
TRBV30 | CAWTSYRGRYEQYF
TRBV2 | CASRAGGYEQYF
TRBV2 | CASSEVGGHNEQFF
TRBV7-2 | CASSPATSGRGTQYF
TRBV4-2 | CASSQVRTQETQYF
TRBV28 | CASSLEDRPTDTQYF
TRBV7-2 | CASSRDREQHGYTF
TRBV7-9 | CASSLGQRTGELFF
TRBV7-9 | CASSLAESNQPQHF
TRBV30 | CAWTGRLAANSPLHF
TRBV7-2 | CASSTMGGYEQYF
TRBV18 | CASSREAMYNSPLHF
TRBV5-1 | CASSSGRSTDTQYF
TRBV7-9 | CASSPGAAQETQYF
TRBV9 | CASSVDQSLYGYTF
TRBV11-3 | CASSLRQGSYNEQFF
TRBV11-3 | CASSCRRDRTSYEQYF
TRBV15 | CATSIGSSGANVLTF
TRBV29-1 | CSVSRAFQETQYF
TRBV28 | CASIPEAGAYEQYF